The clone carrying this TCR beta chain was counted at least ten times. Its target is not known. This specimen comes from a study of early T cells in non-severe SARS-CoV-2 infection. On the study more broadly: Bulk RNA isolated from unsorted whole blood underwent sequencing; chains were not paired.

After removal of 6 bases from V and 6 bases from J, the junction contained 4 bases not matched to a gene. Germline CDR1 and CDR2: MNHEY and SVGEGT. The CDR3 totals 13 residues. Each cDNA molecule carried a unique molecular identifier. TCRdb analysed the 5' RACE reads with MiXCR anew, one entry per CDR3 protein. Here the sample spans more than 55,000 distinct CDR3 sequences, about 8.9% being singletons. Broader study findings: There was a bias toward anti-spike CD8 responses in VDJdb matching, which missed private and CD4 specificities.

The receptor was derived from an adult who was a healthcare worker with PCR-confirmed SARS-CoV-2 infection or an uninfected control (not recorded which). The chain couples TRBV6-2 or TRBV6-3 to TRBJ2-2; 7 nucleotides align to TRBD2. Sequencing used whole blood. CDR3 in DNA: TGTGCCAGCAGCCGGACTAGAGCCGGGGAGCTGTTTTTT. Its protein product is CASSRTRAGELFF.